The clone carrying this T cell receptor beta chain was detected many times. Its antigen is unidentified. Each CDR3 protein gets one entry after TCRdb re-called the 5' RACE reads with MiXCR. The table includes around 200,000 distinct CDR3 sequences, about a tenth detected once. These data originate in a study of identical twins. Study-wide results and caveats: Because invariant MAIT and iNKT cells could be present, zero-insertion analyses could be partly confounded. Findings came from cross-sectional statistics, without long-term follow-up of donors. Out-of-frame beta chain sequences displayed weaker excess sharing between twins. Low generation-probability sequences were in excess among twin-shared out-of-frame alpha sequences.

The sequencing sample was made of memory (CD45RO+) T cells sorted from blood. This TCR was sampled from a woman aged 18-29 years in good health.

In DNA, the CDR3 is TGTGCCAGCAGCTTTTCGGGGGGCTCTTACCATGGCTACACCTTC. This encodes CASSFSGGSYHGYTF. The chain carries TRBV7-2 and TRBJ1-2; D perhaps matches TRBD1 (6 bases). The V gene lost 3 bases and the J gene lost 6 bases, with 17 bases spanning the gap. This CDR3 is 15 amino acids long. Germline lookup yields CDR1 SGHTA and CDR2 FQGNSA.